The clone carrying this TCR beta chain was seen once. Its target is unknown. Unstimulated Tregs (CD4+CD25+CD127-) and CD4+CD25- non-Tregs were sorted from PBMCs. The repertoire was sequenced with immunoSEQ multiplex PCR; TCRdb's copy has only in-frame clones and lacks some. The sample records around 77,000 clones, around 98% being singletons. The sample belongs to a study of Tregs in tolerant kidney transplant recipients. General study findings and limits: Biological reproducibility was not directly addressed in this study.

The material was CD4+ T cells from blood, obtained before the transplant. The source is a human donor who received a combined kidney and bone marrow transplant.

The CDR3 sequence is CASSRTGVEQYF. The CDR3 DNA sequence: TGTGCCAGCAGTAGAACAGGGGTCGAGCAGTACTTC. The chain has TRBV6-5 and TRBJ2-7; 7 bases line up with TRBD1. This CDR3 has 12 residues. Germline CDR1 reads MNHEY; CDR2 reads SVGAGI. V was clipped by 5 bases and J by 6 bases; unmatched bases: 4.